This is a list of T cell receptor beta chains from one sample in a study of shared clonotypes between healthy human individuals. The table came from immunoSEQ multiplex PCR; TCRdb's copy has only in-frame clones and leaves some out. The repertoire has more than 2 million clones, approximately 94% of them found once; the top ten carry 0.1% to 0.15%. The material sequenced was naive CD4+ T cells sorted from blood. The source is a man between 18 and 29 years old in good health. Both conserved end residues are part of each CDR3.

j_call cdr3_length v_call cdr3_aa
TRBJ1-6 15 TRBV2 CASTGRGRYNSPLHF
TRBJ1-2 14 TRBV30 CAWSKGQGGYGYTF
TRBJ2-7 16 TRBV4-1 CASSQDKAGGAYEQYF
TRBJ2-7 16 TRBV10-2 CASGLSGLAGRGEQYF
TRBJ2-7 14 TRBV19 CASSNRDASYEQYF
TRBJ1-2 14 TRBV10-2 CASSESDTNYGYTF
TRBJ2-3 13 TRBV30 CACPTSPGTTQYF
TRBJ2-3 17 TRBV7-9 CASSLGTSGGPTDTQYF
TRBJ1-1 15 TRBV25-1 CASSELRGLRTEAFF
TRBJ1-5 13 TRBV30 CAWRGQGGQPQHF
TRBJ1-3 15 TRBV7-6 CASSRDRGQRNTIYF
TRBJ1-4 16 TRBV5-6 CASSLESGTGGGKLFF
TRBJ1-5 16 TRBV6-6 CASRHLDGNSNQPQHF
TRBJ2-3 17 TRBV30 CAWSASRTSGTTDTQYF
TRBJ2-6 14 TRBV5-1 CASSFGHGANVLTF
TRBJ2-7 13 TRBV7-2 CASSLNWPYEQYF